This T cell receptor beta chain was profiled in a study of blood T cell repertoires in COVID-19. Study details: Some COVID-19 samples were acute and others convalescent; all came from the United States, Italy and Spain. PBMCs, B-cell-depleted T cells, or T cells were the source of the cDNA or gDNA that made up the material.

In the authors' workflow: Estimation of nucleated cell counts relied on the amplification of reference gene primers. The repertoire was sequenced with immunoSEQ multiplex PCR; TCRdb's copy has only in-frame clones and lacks some. V and J calls and clone size are those listed in that table; D and trimming were worked out from the DNA. The table shows fewer than 100,000 clones, with around 87% occurring only once. CDR3 length: 14 amino acids. CDR1 and CDR2 (germline): MDHEN, SYDVKM. Between the trimmed V and J ends, which lost 7 bases and 2 bases, there was a span of 15 bases. The sequencing sample was made of peripheral blood. The gene calls are TRBV28 and TRBJ2-7, with no clear D. This sequence was found in a human donor with acute or convalescent COVID-19. The donor label of this sample is uncertain. CDR3 DNA sequence: TGTGCCAGCACCGCACCCACTCGGGCCTACGAGCAGTACTTC. This translates into CASTAPTRAYEQYF.